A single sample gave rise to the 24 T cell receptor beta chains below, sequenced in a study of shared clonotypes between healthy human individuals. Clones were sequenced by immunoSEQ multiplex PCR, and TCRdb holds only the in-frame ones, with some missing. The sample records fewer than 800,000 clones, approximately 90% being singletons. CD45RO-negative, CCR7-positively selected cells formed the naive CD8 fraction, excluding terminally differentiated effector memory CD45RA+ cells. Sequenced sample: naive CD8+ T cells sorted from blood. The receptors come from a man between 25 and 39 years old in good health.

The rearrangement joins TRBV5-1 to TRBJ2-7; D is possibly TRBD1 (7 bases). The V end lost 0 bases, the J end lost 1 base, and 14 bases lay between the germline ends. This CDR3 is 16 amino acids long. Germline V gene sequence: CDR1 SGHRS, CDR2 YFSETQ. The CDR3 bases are TGCGCCAGCAGCTTGGAAGCCCCAGGGGGGTCCTACGAGCAGTACTTC. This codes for CASSLEAPGGSYEQYF.

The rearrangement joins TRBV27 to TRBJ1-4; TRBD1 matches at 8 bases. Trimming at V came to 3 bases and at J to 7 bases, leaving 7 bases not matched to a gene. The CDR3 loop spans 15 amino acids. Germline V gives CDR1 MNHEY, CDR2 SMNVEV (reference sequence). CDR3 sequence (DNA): TGTGCCAGCAGTTTGACAGGGGACAGAGGTGAAAAACTGTTTTTT. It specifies CASSLTGDRGEKLFF. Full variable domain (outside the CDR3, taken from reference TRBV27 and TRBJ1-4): EAQVTQNPRYLITVTGKKLTVTCSQNMNHEYMSWYRQDPGLGLRQIYYSMNVEVTDKGDVPEGYKVSRKEKRNFPLILESPSPNQTSLYFCASSLTGDRGEKLFFGSGTQLSVL.

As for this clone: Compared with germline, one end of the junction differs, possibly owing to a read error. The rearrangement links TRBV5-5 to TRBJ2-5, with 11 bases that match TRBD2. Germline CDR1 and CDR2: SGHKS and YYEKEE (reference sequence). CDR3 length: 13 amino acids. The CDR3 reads CASSKRLAGGWDF. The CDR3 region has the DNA TGTGCCAGCAGCAAGAGGCTAGCGGGAGGTTGGGACTTC.

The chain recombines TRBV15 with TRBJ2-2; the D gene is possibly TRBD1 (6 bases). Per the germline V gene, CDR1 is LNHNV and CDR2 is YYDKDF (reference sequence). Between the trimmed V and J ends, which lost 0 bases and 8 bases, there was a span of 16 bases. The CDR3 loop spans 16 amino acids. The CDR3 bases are TGTGCCACCAGCAGAGAACGACAGGCCAGGCTAGGGGAGCTGTTTTTT. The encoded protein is CATSRERQARLGELFF.

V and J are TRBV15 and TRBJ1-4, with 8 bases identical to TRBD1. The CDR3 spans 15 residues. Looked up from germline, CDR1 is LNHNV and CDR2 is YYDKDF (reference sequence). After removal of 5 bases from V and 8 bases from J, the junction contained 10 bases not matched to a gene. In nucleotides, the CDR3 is TGTGCCACCAGCGGCCCGCAGGGGGCAGGAGAAAAACTGTTTTTT. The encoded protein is CATSGPQGAGEKLFF.

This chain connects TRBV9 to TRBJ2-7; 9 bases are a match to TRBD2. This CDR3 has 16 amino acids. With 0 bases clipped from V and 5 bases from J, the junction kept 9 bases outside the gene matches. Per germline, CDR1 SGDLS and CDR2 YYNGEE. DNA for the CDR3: TGTGCCAGCAGCGTAGGAGCGGGAGGTGGGTTCGACGAGCAGTACTTC. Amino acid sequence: CASSVGAGGGFDEQYF. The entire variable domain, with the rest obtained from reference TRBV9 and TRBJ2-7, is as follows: DSGVTQTPKHLITATGQRVTLRCSPRSGDLSVYWYQQSLDQGLQFLIQYYNGEERAKGNILERFSAQQFPDLHSELNLSSLELGDSALYFCASSVGAGGGFDEQYFGPGTRLTVT.

The CDR3 region is CASSEAGDYYEQYF. Written as DNA, the CDR3 is TGTGCCAGCAGTGAGGCGGGAGATTACTACGAGCAGTACTTC. The rearrangement joins TRBV6-1 to TRBJ2-7; 7 nucleotides match TRBD2. The ends lost 3 bases at V and 3 bases at J; junction bases unmatched: 5. Germline CDR1 is MNHNS and CDR2 is SASEGT. The CDR3 is 14 amino acids.

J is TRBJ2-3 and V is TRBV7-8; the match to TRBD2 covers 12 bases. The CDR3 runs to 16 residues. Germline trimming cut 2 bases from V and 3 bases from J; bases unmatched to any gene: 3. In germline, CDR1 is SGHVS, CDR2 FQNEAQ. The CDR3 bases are TGTGCCAGCAGCTTACGACTAGCGGGAGCAACAGATACGCAGTATTTT. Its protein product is CASSLRLAGATDTQYF.

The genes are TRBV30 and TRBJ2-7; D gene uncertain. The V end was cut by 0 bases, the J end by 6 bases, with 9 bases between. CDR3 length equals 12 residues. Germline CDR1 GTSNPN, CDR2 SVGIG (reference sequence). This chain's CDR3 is CAWSVFLGEQYF. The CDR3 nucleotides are TGTGCCTGGAGTGTATTCCTTGGCGAGCAGTACTTC.

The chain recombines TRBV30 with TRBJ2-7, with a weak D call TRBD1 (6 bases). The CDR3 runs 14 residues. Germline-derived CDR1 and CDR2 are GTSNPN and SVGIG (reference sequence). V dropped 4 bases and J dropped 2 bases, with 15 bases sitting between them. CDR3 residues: CAWTYAGVAYEQYF. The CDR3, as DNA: TGTGCCTGGACCTACGCAGGGGTTGCCTACGAGCAGTACTTC.

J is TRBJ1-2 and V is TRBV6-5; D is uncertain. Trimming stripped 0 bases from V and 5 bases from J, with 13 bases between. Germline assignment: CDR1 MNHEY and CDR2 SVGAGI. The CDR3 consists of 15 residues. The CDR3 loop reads CASSYSTANPYGYTF. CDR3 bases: TGTGCCAGCAGTTACTCGACGGCTAACCCTTATGGCTACACCTTC.

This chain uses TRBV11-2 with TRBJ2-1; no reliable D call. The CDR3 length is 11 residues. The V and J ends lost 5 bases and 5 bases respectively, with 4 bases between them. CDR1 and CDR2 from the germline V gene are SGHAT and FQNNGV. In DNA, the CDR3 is TGTGCCAGCAGCATTAACAATGAGCAGTTCTTC. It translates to CASSINNEQFF.

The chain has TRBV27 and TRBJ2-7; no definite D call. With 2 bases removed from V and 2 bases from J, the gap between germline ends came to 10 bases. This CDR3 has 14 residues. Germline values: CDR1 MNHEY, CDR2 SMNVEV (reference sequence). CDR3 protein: CASSLIGRTYEQYF. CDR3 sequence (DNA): TGTGCCAGCAGTTTAATCGGGCGAACCTACGAGCAGTACTTC.

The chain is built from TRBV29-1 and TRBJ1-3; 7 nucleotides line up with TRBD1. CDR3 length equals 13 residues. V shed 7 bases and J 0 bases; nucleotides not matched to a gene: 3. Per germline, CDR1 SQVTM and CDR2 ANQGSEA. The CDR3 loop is CSAGDSSGNTIYF. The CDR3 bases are TGCAGCGCTGGGGACAGCTCTGGAAACACCATATATTTT.

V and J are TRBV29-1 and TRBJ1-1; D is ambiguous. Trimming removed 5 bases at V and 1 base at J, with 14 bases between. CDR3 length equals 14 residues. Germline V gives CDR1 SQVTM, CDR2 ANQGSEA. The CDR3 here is CSVLLWEGNTEAFF. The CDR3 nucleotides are TGCAGCGTTCTATTGTGGGAAGGGAACACTGAAGCTTTCTTT.

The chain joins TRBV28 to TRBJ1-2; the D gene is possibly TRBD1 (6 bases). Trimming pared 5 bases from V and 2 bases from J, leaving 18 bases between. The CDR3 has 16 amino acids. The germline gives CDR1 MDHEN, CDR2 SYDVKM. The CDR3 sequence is CASSRLWGASNYGYTF. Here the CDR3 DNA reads TGTGCCAGCAGTCGACTATGGGGGGCTTCAAACTATGGCTACACCTTC.

DNA for the CDR3: TGTGCCAGCAGCTTAACCCCCCCCGTTTCTAGCGGGAGTGTTGAGCAGTTCTTC. Its protein is CASSLTPPVSSGSVEQFF. The chain recombines TRBV7-2 with TRBJ2-1; 10 bases map to TRBD2. This CDR3 region has 18 residues. The V gene end was trimmed by 2 bases and the J gene end by 9 bases; junction bases not matched to a gene: 16. Germline values: CDR1 SGHTA, CDR2 FQGNSA.

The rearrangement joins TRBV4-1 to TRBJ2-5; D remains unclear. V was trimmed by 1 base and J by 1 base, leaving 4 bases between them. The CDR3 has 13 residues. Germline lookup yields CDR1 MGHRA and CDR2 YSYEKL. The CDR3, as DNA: TGCGCCAGCAGCCAAGGGACCCAAGAGACCCAGTACTTC. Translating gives CASSQGTQETQYF.

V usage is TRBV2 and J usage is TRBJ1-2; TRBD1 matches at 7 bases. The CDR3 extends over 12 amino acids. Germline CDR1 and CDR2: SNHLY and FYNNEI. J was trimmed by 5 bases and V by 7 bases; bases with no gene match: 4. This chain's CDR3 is CASTGTVYGYTF. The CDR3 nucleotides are TGTGCCAGCACCGGGACAGTGTATGGCTACACCTTC.

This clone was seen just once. The CDR3 protein is CASSGISSGNTIYF. CDR3 DNA sequence: TGTGCCAGCAGCGGAATCAGCTCTGGAAACACCATATATTTT. The V gene is TRBV11-2, the J gene TRBJ1-3; D is uncertain. This CDR3 spans 14 amino acids. V dropped 5 bases and J dropped 0 bases, with 8 bases sitting between them. CDR1 SGHAT and CDR2 FQNNGV come from the germline V gene.

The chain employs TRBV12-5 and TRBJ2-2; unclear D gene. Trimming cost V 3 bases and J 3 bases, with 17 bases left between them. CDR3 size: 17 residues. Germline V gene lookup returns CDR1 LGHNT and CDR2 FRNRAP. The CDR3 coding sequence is TGTGCTAGTGGTTTCGTCCGCGGAGATTTGGACACCGGGGAGCTGTTTTTT. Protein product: CASGFVRGDLDTGELFF.

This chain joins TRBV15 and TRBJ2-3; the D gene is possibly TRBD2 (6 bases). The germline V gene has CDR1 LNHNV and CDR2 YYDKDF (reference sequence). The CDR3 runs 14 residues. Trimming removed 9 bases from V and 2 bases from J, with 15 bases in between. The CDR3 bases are TGTGCCACTACGACCGGGACTCCCACAGATACGCAGTATTTT. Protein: CATTTGTPTDTQYF.

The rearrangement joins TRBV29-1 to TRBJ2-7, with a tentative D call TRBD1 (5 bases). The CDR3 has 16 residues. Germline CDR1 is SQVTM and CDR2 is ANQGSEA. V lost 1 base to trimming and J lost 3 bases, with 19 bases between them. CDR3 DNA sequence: TGCAGCGTTGAAGTCCAGACAGAAAACAAATACTACGAGCAGTACTTC. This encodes CSVEVQTENKYYEQYF.

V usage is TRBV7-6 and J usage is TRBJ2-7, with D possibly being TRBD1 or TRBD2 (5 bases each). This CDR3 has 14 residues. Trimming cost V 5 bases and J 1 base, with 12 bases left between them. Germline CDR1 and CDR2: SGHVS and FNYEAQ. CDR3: CASSPGTRSYEQYF. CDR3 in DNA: TGTGCCAGCAGCCCCGGGACGAGATCCTACGAGCAGTACTTC.